These 2 T cell receptor beta chains were sequenced from one sample in a study of blood T cell repertoires in COVID-19. TCRdb's copy holds only in-frame clones and misses some; the assay was immunoSEQ multiplex PCR. This sample yields about 120,000 clones, of which roughly three quarters are seen a single time; roughly 7.9% belongs to the top ten. The sequenced sample was peripheral blood. These receptors were taken from a human donor in a cohort sampled during active COVID-19.

The V gene is TRBV28, the J gene TRBJ1-6, with 7 bases matching TRBD1. V was pared by 7 bases and J by 8 bases, with 8 bases of the junction left unmatched. Germline V gives CDR1 MDHEN, CDR2 SYDVKM. This CDR3 region has 14 residues. Here the CDR3 DNA reads TGTGCCAGCAACACACAGGGGAAACATTCACCCCTCCACTTT. Translated, it gives CASNTQGKHSPLHF.

V gene TRBV11-3 combines with J gene TRBJ2-7; no definite D call. Trimming took off 8 bases at V and 2 bases at J, with 16 bases between the two ends. Looked up from germline, CDR1 is SGHNT and CDR2 is YENEEA. The CDR3 spans 14 residues. This chain's CDR3 is CASARPELAYEQYF. CDR3 nucleotides: TGTGCCAGCGCCAGGCCTGAACTGGCCTACGAGCAGTACTTC.